This entry describes one T cell receptor beta chain. This sample is drawn from a study of control samples from healthy donors and cancer patients. The table came from immunoSEQ multiplex PCR; TCRdb's copy has only in-frame clones and leaves some out. The sample contains around 180,000 clones, 88% of which appear only once. This CDR3 is built from 13 residues. Germline V gives CDR1 ENHRY, CDR2 SYGVKD. V lost 6 bases, J lost 1 base, and 10 bases lay in between. Sequenced sample: blood. The clonotype originates from a woman aged 30 to 39 in good health. The chain uses TRBV10-3 and TRBJ2-7; tentative D call: TRBD2 (5 bases). CDR3 sequence reads: CAIRRTGSYEQYF. The CDR3 coding sequence is TGTGCCATCAGGAGGACTGGGTCCTACGAGCAGTACTTC.